These 16 T cell receptor beta chains came from one sample sequenced in a study of T cell responses to AZD1222 COVID-19 vaccine. Produced via immunoSEQ multiplex PCR; TCRdb's table is partial and in-frame only. The sample has some 130,000 clones, 80% to 95% seen once; the top ten hold 3.1%. The starting material was peripheral blood, obtained on day 0 of AZD1222 vaccination. These receptor sequences come from an adult in good health.

The chain joins TRBV7-9 to TRBJ2-6; D is undetermined. Germline V gene lookup returns CDR1 SEHNR and CDR2 FQNEAQ (reference sequence). Trimming pared 1 base from V and 4 bases from J, leaving 5 bases between. CDR3 length: 14 residues. CDR3 protein: CASSLGLGANVLTF. The DNA for the CDR3 is TGTGCCAGCAGCTTAGGTCTCGGGGCCAACGTCCTGACTTTC. The full variable domain, rest sourced from reference TRBV7-9 and TRBJ2-6, is DTGVSQNPRHKITKRGQNVTFRCDPISEHNRLYWYRQTLGQGPEFLTYFQNEAQLEKSRLLSDRFSAERPKGSFSTLEIQRTEQGDSAMYLCASSLGLGANVLTFGAGSRLTVL.

The V call is TRBV28, the J call TRBJ1-2, with D unclear. The germline V and J ends were trimmed by 5 bases and 5 bases, with 18 bases remaining between them. Germline CDR1 MDHEN, CDR2 SYDVKM. This CDR3 is built from 15 residues. This chain's CDR3 is CASSPRGRTTYGYTF. CDR3 nucleotides: TGTGCCAGCAGTCCTCGTGGGAGAACTACGTATGGCTACACCTTC.

This rearrangement joins TRBV2 to TRBJ2-3; 10 bases fit TRBD2. CDR1 is SNHLY, CDR2 FYNNEI, per germline. The CDR3 consists of 17 residues. After removal of 6 bases from V and 0 bases from J, the junction contained 9 bases not matched to a gene. In DNA form, the CDR3 reads TGTGCCAGCAGGGATAGCGGGAGGTTTTCTAGCACAGATACGCAGTATTTT. It yields the protein CASRDSGRFSSTDTQYF.

The chain uses TRBV5-5 and TRBJ1-1; D ambiguous. The CDR3 sequence is 14 residues long. V dropped 8 bases and J dropped 1 base, with 15 bases sitting between them. CDR1 SGHKS and CDR2 YYEKEE come from the germline V gene (reference sequence). The CDR3 sequence: CARAKIDTNTEAFF. CDR3 DNA sequence: TGTGCCAGAGCCAAGATTGACACGAACACTGAAGCTTTCTTT.

This chain uses TRBV30 with TRBJ1-2, with D hard to call. In germline, CDR1 is GTSNPN, CDR2 SVGIG (reference sequence). Trimming took 3 bases from V and 8 from J, leaving 10 bases between them. The CDR3 sequence is 11 residues long. CDR3 loop: CAWSDKYGYTF. CDR3 nucleotide sequence: TGTGCCTGGAGCGATAAATACGGCTACACCTTC.

The rearrangement joins TRBV4-2 to TRBJ1-1; TRBD1 is a possible D gene (5 bases). The CDR3 covers 13 residues. The germline V and J ends were trimmed by 0 bases and 11 bases, with 13 bases remaining between them. The germline V gene encodes CDR1 LGHNA and CDR2 YNFKEQ. As DNA, the CDR3 is TGTGCCAGCAGCCAAGAGATCGGTGAGGGGGCTTTCTTT. Its translation: CASSQEIGEGAFF.

Only one count was recorded for this clone. This chain links TRBV5-6 with TRBJ2-7, with D uncertain. This CDR3 comprises 14 residues. Deletions cut 6 bases from V and 3 bases from J, with 16 bases between. Per the germline V gene, CDR1 is SGHDT and CDR2 is YYEEEE. The CDR3 here is CASTPTNIDYEQYF. As DNA, the CDR3 is TGTGCCAGCACTCCGACGAACATCGACTACGAGCAGTACTTC.

This chain connects TRBV21-1 to TRBJ1-4. TRBV21-1 is recorded as a pseudogene. CDR3 length: 13 residues. In DNA, the CDR3 is TGTGCCAGCAGCAACGACGGCGATGAAAAACTGTTTTTT. Translating it yields CASSNDGDEKLFF.

V usage is TRBV19 and J usage is TRBJ2-7; either TRBD1 or TRBD2 may supply D (5 bases each). Trimming took 6 bases from V and 5 from J, leaving 20 bases between them. This CDR3 contains 15 residues. The germline V gene has CDR1 LNHDA and CDR2 SQIVND (reference sequence). The CDR3 spells CASRSGPTLVDEQYF. CDR3 nucleotides: TGTGCCAGTAGATCGGGACCCACCCTAGTGGACGAGCAGTACTTC.

This chain connects TRBV2 to TRBJ1-3; D might be TRBD1 (6 bases). The V gene's germline CDR1 is SNHLY and CDR2 FYNNEI. The CDR3 consists of 16 residues. V was clipped by 4 bases and J by 0 bases, with 13 bases between them. The CDR3 protein is CASSVDSPYSGNTIYF. CDR3 bases: TGTGCCAGCAGTGTGGACAGCCCCTACTCTGGAAACACCATATATTTT.

The gene calls are TRBV30 and TRBJ2-6, with 7 bases identical to TRBD1. The CDR3 is made up of 13 amino acids. V dropped 7 bases and J dropped 4; count of bases not matched to a gene: 4. CDR1 is GTSNPN, CDR2 SVGIG, per germline (reference sequence). The chain's CDR3 is CALTGRGANVLTF. DNA of the CDR3: TGTGCCTTGACAGGGCGAGGGGCCAACGTCCTGACTTTC.

The V and J genes are TRBV28 and TRBJ1-2, with TRBD1 matching 10 bases. The germline CDR1 and CDR2 sequences are MDHEN and SYDVKM. V gave up 6 bases and J gave up 6 bases; unmatched junction bases: 10. This CDR3 spans 15 amino acids. The DNA for the CDR3 is TGTGCCAGCAGATTCCGGGACAGGGGATTTGATGGCTACACCTTC. Residues: CASRFRDRGFDGYTF.

This chain uses TRBV6-2 or TRBV6-3 with TRBJ1-1, with D perhaps matching TRBD1 (5 bases). Germline CDR1 and CDR2: MNHEY and SVGEGT. Deletions cut 2 bases from V and 4 bases from J, with 11 bases between. The CDR3 contains 14 residues. The CDR3 sequence is CASSYRAGGTEAFF. As DNA, the CDR3 is TGTGCCAGCAGTTACAGGGCGGGGGGCACTGAAGCTTTCTTT.

The chain is built from TRBV20-1 and TRBJ1-1; D remains unclear. The V and J ends lost 7 bases and 8 bases respectively, with 14 bases between them. Per the germline V gene, CDR1 is DFQATT and CDR2 is SNEGSKA (reference sequence). The CDR3 covers 11 residues. This chain's CDR3 is CSGKDAGEAFF. The CDR3 DNA sequence: TGCAGTGGAAAGGACGCGGGGGAAGCTTTCTTT.

Regarding this clone: The junction and the germline gene differ at one end; a read error may be behind it. The chain links TRBV5-3 to TRBJ1-1; maybe TRBD1 (6 bases). TRBV5-3 is filed as an ORF, its function uncertain. There are 15 residues in the CDR3. The CDR3 loop reads CVRSRNRDGDTEAFF. The CDR3 nucleotides read TGTGTCAGAAGCAGGAACAGGGACGGGGACACTGAAGCTTTCTTT.

This sequence joins TRBV28 and TRBJ1-1; tentatively, D is TRBD1 (5 bases). Looked up from germline, CDR1 is MDHEN and CDR2 is SYDVKM. With 3 bases removed from V and 3 bases from J, the gap between germline ends came to 11 bases. CDR3 length: 14 residues. CDR3 DNA: TGTGCCAGCAGTTTTCCCGGGGCGTACACTGAAGCTTTCTTT. Protein: CASSFPGAYTEAFF.